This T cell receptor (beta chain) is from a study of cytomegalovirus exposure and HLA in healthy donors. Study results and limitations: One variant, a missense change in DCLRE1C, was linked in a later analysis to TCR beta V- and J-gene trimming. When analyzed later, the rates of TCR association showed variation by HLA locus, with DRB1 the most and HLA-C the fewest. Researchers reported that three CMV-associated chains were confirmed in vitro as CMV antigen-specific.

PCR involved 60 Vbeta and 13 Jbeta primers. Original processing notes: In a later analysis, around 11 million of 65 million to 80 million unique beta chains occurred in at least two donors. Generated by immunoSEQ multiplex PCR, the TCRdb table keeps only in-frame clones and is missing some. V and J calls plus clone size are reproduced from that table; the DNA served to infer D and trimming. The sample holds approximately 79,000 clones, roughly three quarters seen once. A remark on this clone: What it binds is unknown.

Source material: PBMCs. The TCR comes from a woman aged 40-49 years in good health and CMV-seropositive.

The CDR3 DNA reads TGTGCCAGCCGGGGGGAGCGGGATTTCACCTTACACAGCTCCTACGAGCAGTACTTC. Encoded protein: CASRGERDFTLHSSYEQYF. The chain is built from TRBV2 and TRBJ2-7, with TRBD2 identical over 7 bases. This CDR3 is built from 19 residues. V trimming: 8 bases; J trimming: 0 bases; junction bases outside the gene matches: 22. Germline CDR1 reads SNHLY; CDR2 reads FYNNEI. Filled out from reference TRBV2 and TRBJ2-7, the complete variable domain reads EPEVTQTPSHQVTQMGQEVILRCVPISNHLYFYWYRQILGQKVEFLVSFYNNEISEKSEIFDDQFSVERPDGSNFTLKIRSTKLEDSAMYFCASRGERDFTLHSSYEQYFGPGTRLTVT.